The TCR beta chain described here comes from a study of blood T cell repertoires in COVID-19. Study summary: T cells, B-cell-depleted T cells, or PBMCs provided the cDNA or gDNA that served as material.

The protocol was immunoSEQ multiplex PCR, while the TCRdb copy is restricted to in-frame clones and leaves out a portion. This table holds around 250,000 clones, roughly 84% found once. The CDR3 is made up of 15 amino acids. Per the germline V gene, CDR1 is MNHEY and CDR2 is SMNVEV (reference sequence). J gave up 2 bases and V 2 bases, and 5 bases lay outside the gene matches. V usage is TRBV27 and J usage is TRBJ1-2; TRBD1 matches at 7 bases. Material for sequencing was peripheral blood. The source is a young woman with acute or convalescent COVID-19. The CDR3 sequence: CASSLGTGANYGYTF. The DNA of the CDR3 is TGTGCCAGCAGTTTAGGAACAGGGGCGAACTATGGCTACACCTTC.